Here is one T cell receptor beta chain with its context. From germline, CDR1 is SGHTA and CDR2 FQGNSA. The CDR3 totals 14 residues. V shed 4 bases and J shed 2 bases, with 9 bases lying between them. The data were obtained in a study of cytomegalovirus exposure and HLA in healthy donors. This PCR relied on a set of 60 Vbeta primers and 13 Jbeta primers. The assay was immunoSEQ multiplex PCR, and TCRdb's table has in-frame clones only and misses some. Of about 180,000 clones listed, about four fifths were seen once; the top ten hold roughly 5.2%. The sequence was obtained from a woman aged 18 to 35 in good health and CMV-seropositive. V gene TRBV7-2 combines with J gene TRBJ1-3; weak D call: TRBD1 (5 bases). The sample comprised PBMCs. DNA for the CDR3: TGTGCCAGCAGCTCAGGGTCAGCTGGAAACACCATATATTTT. Its translation is CASSSGSAGNTIYF.